Each of the 27 T cell receptor beta chains below was sequenced from the same sample in a study of T cell repertoires in aging, cancer and after chemotherapy. Multiplex touch-down PCR with TRB-A/B primers amplified rearranged V-D-J TRB sequences. TCRdb re-called the multiplex PCR reads through MiXCR, storing one row per CDR3 protein. Among approximately 8,400 distinct CDR3 sequences, approximately 31% were seen once, and the ten largest hold 3.6%. Peripheral blood genomic DNA, not sorted cells or RNA, was the template. Sequences were obtained from blood. These receptors all come from a human donor in good health.

The chain employs TRBV27 and TRBJ2-3; D is unresolved. CDR3 length: 16 residues. The germline gives CDR1 MNHEY, CDR2 SMNVEV (reference sequence). V lost 0 bases to trimming and J lost 5 bases, with 15 bases between them. The CDR3 sequence is CASSLSDRSPLDTQYF. The CDR3 DNA reads TGTGCCAGCAGTTTATCGGACCGCTCCCCTTTAGATACGCAGTATTTT.

The rearrangement links TRBV30 to TRBJ1-2; 9 bases are shared with TRBD1. V lost 2 bases, J lost 3 bases, and 10 bases stayed unmatched. From germline, CDR1 is GTSNPN and CDR2 SVGIG (reference sequence). The CDR3 is 16 residues long. The CDR3, as DNA: TGTGCCTGGAGTCTTGGGGGATGGGACAGGGACTATGGCTACACCTTC. It encodes CAWSLGGWDRDYGYTF.

The chain employs TRBV12-3 or TRBV12-4 and TRBJ2-6; D remains ambiguous. The germline V and J ends were trimmed by 5 bases and 1 base, with 3 bases remaining between them. The CDR3 is 13 amino acids. CDR3 protein: CASSPSGANVLTF. For the CDR3, the DNA is TGTGCCAGCAGTCCGTCTGGGGCCAACGTCCTGACTTTC.

V gene TRBV12-3 or TRBV12-4 combines with J gene TRBJ2-1; D is undetermined. The CDR3 extends over 13 amino acids. The CDR3 DNA follows: TGTGTTAGCAGATCCGTTTCCTACAATGAGCAGTTCTTC. Its translation: CVSRSVSYNEQFF.

Concerning this clonotype: Germline is not matched at one junction end, which may reflect a read error. This chain joins TRBV7-6 and TRBJ1-2; no clear D gene. Germline-derived CDR1 and CDR2 are SGHVS and FNYEAQ. The CDR3 length is 13 residues. CDR3 sequence (DNA): TGTGCCGGCAGCTTTTCCTCGGACTATGGCTACACCTTC. Its translation: CAGSFSSDYGYTF.

This clonotype showed up just a few times. The chain is built from TRBV6-1 and TRBJ2-2; 9 nucleotides align to TRBD1. The V segment lost 2 bases and the J segment 7 bases; nucleotides outside the gene matches: 5. This CDR3 is 15 amino acids long. CDR1 MNHNS and CDR2 SASEGT come from the germline V gene. CDR3 bases: TGTGCCAGCAGTGAAATGGGACAGGGAATCGGGGAGCTGTTTTTT. This translates into CASSEMGQGIGELFF.

The CDR3 bases are TGTGCCAGCAGCTTAGATCGGGACAGGGCAACTTTCTTT. Its protein product is CASSLDRDRATFF. V is TRBV7-2 and J is TRBJ1-1; 9 bases match TRBD1. In germline, CDR1 is SGHTA, CDR2 FQGNSA. J gave up 12 bases and V 1 base, and 6 bases lay outside the gene matches. This CDR3 is 13 amino acids long.

This clonotype has just a few counts. The chain uses TRBV6-5 and TRBJ2-1; D uncertain. Germline assignment: CDR1 MNHEY and CDR2 SVGAGI. V lost 5 bases and J 0 bases, leaving 14 bases between the germline ends. The CDR3 is 16 amino acids. CDR3 protein: CASSRFKESSYNEQFF. The DNA of the CDR3 is TGTGCCAGCAGTCGATTCAAGGAGAGCTCCTACAATGAGCAGTTCTTC.

The J gene is TRBJ2-1, the V gene TRBV27; D is possibly TRBD2 (6 bases). V lost 6 bases and J lost 8, with 14 bases in between. Germline V gene data show CDR1 as MNHEY and CDR2 as SMNVEV (reference sequence). The length of the CDR3 is 13 residues. CDR3 residues: CASSPWGDHEQFF. DNA of the CDR3: TGTGCCAGCAGCCCATGGGGGGACCATGAGCAGTTCTTC.

The chain has TRBV18 and TRBJ1-6, with D possibly matching TRBD1 (5 bases). Germline V CDR1 and CDR2: KGHSH, LQKENI. The CDR3 length is 14 residues. Trimming shortened V by 3 bases and J by 7 bases, and 10 bases separated the two germline ends. CDR3 residues: CASSPQWDNSPLHF. In DNA form, the CDR3 reads TGTGCCAGCTCACCCCAATGGGACAATTCACCCCTCCACTTT.

The chain has TRBV28 and TRBJ2-2; no firm D call. There are 15 residues in the CDR3. In germline, CDR1 is MDHEN, CDR2 SYDVKM. Trimming removed 3 bases at V and 4 bases at J, with 12 bases between. CDR3 sequence (DNA): TGTGCCAGCAGTTTGGTTCCCCTCGGCACCGGGGAGCTGTTTTTT. This translates into CASSLVPLGTGELFF.

This clonotype was seen a handful of times. The CDR3 sequence is CASSVTPGQVYEQYF. DNA for the CDR3: TGTGCCAGCAGTGTAACCCCAGGACAGGTCTACGAGCAGTACTTC. V is TRBV27 and J is TRBJ2-7; TRBD1 matches at 7 bases. The CDR3 length is 15 residues. CDR1 and CDR2 from the germline V gene are MNHEY and SMNVEV (reference sequence). J gave up 3 bases and V 5 bases, and 10 bases lay outside the gene matches.

V usage is TRBV18 and J usage is TRBJ2-1; TRBD1 aligns across 7 bases. The CDR3 contains 16 residues. The trim removed 3 bases at V and 3 bases at J, leaving 8 bases unmatched. Germline V gene sequence: CDR1 KGHSH, CDR2 LQKENI. In DNA, the CDR3 is TGTGCCAGCTCACCTTCGGGACAGCAATTCTACAATGAGCAGTTCTTC. Residues: CASSPSGQQFYNEQFF.

This clonotype qualifies as medium-sized (0.01 to 0.1%). The chain joins TRBV29-1 to TRBJ1-2, with TRBD1 as a possible D gene (5 bases). Germline V gene sequence: CDR1 SQVTM, CDR2 ANQGSEA. This CDR3 contains 14 residues. V was cut by 6 bases and J by 5 bases, with 19 bases left in between. In nucleotides, the CDR3 is TGCAGCGTGGACTACACGGGCGCAGGGTATGGCTACACCTTC. This translates into CSVDYTGAGYGYTF.

This clonotype has only a few counts. This sequence joins TRBV15 and TRBJ2-7, with 8 nucleotides matching TRBD1. The CDR3 sequence is 13 residues long. Germline values: CDR1 LNHNV, CDR2 YYDKDF (reference sequence). V lost 6 bases to trimming and J lost 3 bases; unmatched junction nucleotides: 4. CDR3 DNA: TGTGCCACCAGTTGGGACAGGAACTACGAGCAGTACTTC. This codes for CATSWDRNYEQYF. The whole variable domain, filled in from reference TRBV15 and TRBJ2-7, reads DAMVIQNPRYQVTQFGKPVTLSCSQTLNHNVMYWYQQKSSQAPKLLFHYYDKDFNNEADTPDNFQSRRPNTSFCFLDIRSPGLGDTAMYLCATSWDRNYEQYFGPGTRLTVT.

The chain employs TRBV7-2 and TRBJ1-1, with D possibly being TRBD1 (6 bases). V was trimmed by 5 bases and J by 4 bases, leaving 8 bases between them. This CDR3 has 12 residues. Germline CDR1 SGHTA, CDR2 FQGNSA. Written as DNA, the CDR3 is TGTGCCAGCAGCATACAGGGCACTGAAGCTTTCTTT. It specifies CASSIQGTEAFF.

This clonotype was observed once. The chain combines TRBV29-1 with TRBJ1-2, with a weak D call TRBD1 (5 bases). This CDR3 spans 13 amino acids. Per germline, CDR1 SQVTM and CDR2 ANQGSEA. The V and J ends lost 4 bases and 10 bases respectively, with 19 bases between them. The CDR3 bases are TGCAGCGTTGTATACGGGGCAGAGTATAACTACACCTTC. Translated, it gives CSVVYGAEYNYTF.

The rearrangement uses TRBV6-5 and TRBJ1-1; possible D gene TRBD1, 6 bases. The CDR3 contains 16 residues. Germline lookup yields CDR1 MNHEY and CDR2 SVGAGI. Trimming stripped 6 bases from V and 0 bases from J, with 17 bases between. The CDR3 nucleotides read TGTGCCAGCAGGCTCCAAAAGGGGGGGATGAACACTGAAGCTTTCTTT. Translating it yields CASRLQKGGMNTEAFF.

DNA for the CDR3: TGTGCCAGCAGCCAAGAGGGGGGCCACAATGAGCAGTTCTTC. This gives the protein CASSQEGGHNEQFF. The rearrangement uses TRBV14 and TRBJ2-1; D could derive from TRBD1 or TRBD2 (6 bases each). Trimming took 0 bases from V and 5 from J, leaving 8 bases between them. The length of the CDR3 is 14 residues. From germline, CDR1 is SGHDN and CDR2 FVKESK.

The chain is built from TRBV27 and TRBJ1-1; D uncertain. V was trimmed by 2 bases and J by 3 bases, leaving 16 bases between them. The V gene's germline CDR1 is MNHEY and CDR2 SMNVEV (reference sequence). The length of the CDR3 is 16 residues. DNA of the CDR3: TGTGCCAGCAGTTTAAAAGGGTCGGTTGGGTACACTGAAGCTTTCTTT. Its translation: CASSLKGSVGYTEAFF.

This clonotype has more than one count but fewer than ten. The V call is TRBV19, the J call TRBJ1-1; D gene unclear. Per the germline V gene, CDR1 is LNHDA and CDR2 is SQIVND (reference sequence). V lost 1 base and J 1 base, leaving 7 bases between the germline ends. The CDR3 is 14 residues long. The CDR3 region is CASSIVRPNTEAFF. The CDR3, as DNA: TGTGCCAGTAGTATAGTACGGCCGAACACTGAAGCTTTCTTT.

This clonotype occurred once. The V and J genes are TRBV7-2 and TRBJ1-1, with a weak D call TRBD1 (6 bases). The CDR3 totals 14 residues. Germline CDR1 reads SGHTA; CDR2 reads FQGNSA. The ends were cut back, 2 bases at V and 6 bases at J, with 13 bases in the middle. CDR3 loop: CASSLSGEVAEAFF. CDR3 DNA sequence: TGTGCCAGCAGCTTATCAGGGGAAGTCGCTGAAGCTTTCTTT.

This clonotype was seen a few times. The genes are TRBV11-1 and TRBJ2-5; tentative D call: TRBD2 (7 bases). The CDR3 has 16 residues. Germline CDR1 reads SGHAT; CDR2 reads FQDESV (reference sequence). The germline V and J ends were trimmed by 6 bases and 1 base, with 18 bases remaining between them. This CDR3 reads CASREVGRGLQETQYF. As DNA, the CDR3 is TGTGCCAGCAGAGAGGTGGGGCGGGGGCTCCAAGAGACCCAGTACTTC.

This clonotype has a handful of counts. V gene TRBV6-5 combines with J gene TRBJ2-7; D is unresolved. In germline, CDR1 is MNHEY, CDR2 SVGAGI. The V end was cut by 11 bases, the J end by 9 bases, with 17 bases between. This CDR3 region has 11 residues. CDR3 DNA: TGTGCCCGAGCCCAGACGGATTGGCAGTACTTC. Translated, it gives CARAQTDWQYF.

The V call is TRBV5-4, the J call TRBJ1-2; 7 bases align to TRBD1. Germline loops: CDR1 SGHNT, CDR2 YYREEE (reference sequence). V trimming: 2 bases; J trimming: 5 bases; junction bases outside the gene matches: 6. The CDR3 spans 14 residues. The CDR3 reads CASSLPSRGYGYTF. In DNA, the CDR3 is TGTGCCAGCAGCTTACCGTCCAGGGGGTATGGCTACACCTTC.

CDR3 residues: CASSPLDITGELFF. CDR3 DNA sequence: TGTGCCAGCTCACCACTGGACATTACCGGGGAGCTGTTTTTT. The rearrangement joins TRBV18 to TRBJ2-2, with a weak D call TRBD1 (5 bases). Germline lookup yields CDR1 KGHSH and CDR2 LQKENI. Trimming cost V 1 base and J 5 bases, with 8 bases left between them. This CDR3 region has 14 residues.

This clonotype was counted between two and nine times. The chain combines TRBV7-2 with TRBJ1-2; D ambiguous. There are 14 residues in the CDR3. The ends were cut back, 0 bases at V and 6 bases at J, with 11 bases in the middle. Germline lookup yields CDR1 SGHTA and CDR2 FQGNSA. CDR3 DNA sequence: TGTGCCAGCAGCTTAGCAGGGTTCAACCATGGCTACACCTTC. As protein: CASSLAGFNHGYTF.